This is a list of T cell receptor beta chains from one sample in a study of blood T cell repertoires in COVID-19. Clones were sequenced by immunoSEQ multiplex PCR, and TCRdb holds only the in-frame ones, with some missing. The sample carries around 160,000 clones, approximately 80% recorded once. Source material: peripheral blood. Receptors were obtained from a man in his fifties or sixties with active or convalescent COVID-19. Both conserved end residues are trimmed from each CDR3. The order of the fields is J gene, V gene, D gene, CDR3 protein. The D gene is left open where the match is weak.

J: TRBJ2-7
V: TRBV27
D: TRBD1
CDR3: ASSGQGRVYEQY

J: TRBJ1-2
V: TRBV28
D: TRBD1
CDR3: ASRQPLGQDLNYGYT

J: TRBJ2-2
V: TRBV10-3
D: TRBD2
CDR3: AISELRLAGDGELF

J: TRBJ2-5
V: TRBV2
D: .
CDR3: ASSPRQEETQY

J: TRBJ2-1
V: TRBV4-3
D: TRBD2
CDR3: ASSQRAGGLYNEQF

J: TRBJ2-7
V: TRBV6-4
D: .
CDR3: ASSGPGLAYEQY

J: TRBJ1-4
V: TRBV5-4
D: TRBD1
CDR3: ASSFNRGVGEKLF

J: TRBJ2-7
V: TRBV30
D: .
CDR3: AWSDNFYEQY

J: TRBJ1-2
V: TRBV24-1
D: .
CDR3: ATSDLLYGYT

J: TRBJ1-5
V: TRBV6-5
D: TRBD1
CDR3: ASSWDSSNQPQH

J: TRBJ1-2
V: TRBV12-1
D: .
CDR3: ASSAGQGTRGGYT

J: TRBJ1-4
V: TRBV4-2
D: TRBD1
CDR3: ASSPDRGTLANEKLF

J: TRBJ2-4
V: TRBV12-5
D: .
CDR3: ASDPGGAKNIQY

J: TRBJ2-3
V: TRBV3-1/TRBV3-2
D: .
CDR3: ASSQGPMERILPDTQY

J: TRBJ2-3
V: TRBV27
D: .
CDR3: ASSPILAVGADTQY

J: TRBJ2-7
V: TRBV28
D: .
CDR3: ASRDWGVRQY

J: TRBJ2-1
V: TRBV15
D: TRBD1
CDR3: ATSARTGVNEQF

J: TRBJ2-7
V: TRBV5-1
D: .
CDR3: ASSTAGGNYEQY

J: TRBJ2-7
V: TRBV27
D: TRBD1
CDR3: ASSYFRDSTYEQY

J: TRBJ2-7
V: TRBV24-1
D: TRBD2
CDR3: ATSDPGGEGSHEQY

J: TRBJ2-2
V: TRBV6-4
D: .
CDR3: ASSDSTANTGELF

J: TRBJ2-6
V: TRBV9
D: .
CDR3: ASSAPQGSGANVLT

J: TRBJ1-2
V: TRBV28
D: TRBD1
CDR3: ASSIQTGGQLGYT

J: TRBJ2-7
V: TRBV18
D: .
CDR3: ASSPQQGHEQY

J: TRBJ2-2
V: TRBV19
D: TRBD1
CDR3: ASKKGQGNTGELF

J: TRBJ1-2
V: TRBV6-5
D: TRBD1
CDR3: ASNSGGHGYT

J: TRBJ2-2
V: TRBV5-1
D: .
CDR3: ASSLVVANTGELF

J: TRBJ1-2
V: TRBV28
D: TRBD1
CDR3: ASSLNRGDGYT

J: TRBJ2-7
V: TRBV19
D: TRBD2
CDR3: ASSVRLAGGINEQY

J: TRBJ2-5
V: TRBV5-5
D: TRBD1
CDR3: ASSGQGQEAQY

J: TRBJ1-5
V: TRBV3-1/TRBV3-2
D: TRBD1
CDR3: ASSQDRGNGPQH

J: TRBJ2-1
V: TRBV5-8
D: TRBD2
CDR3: ASRPLAGVNEQF

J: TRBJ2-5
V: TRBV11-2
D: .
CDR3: ASSLSGSRLGETQY

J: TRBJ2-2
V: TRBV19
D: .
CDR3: ASSVQGANTGELF

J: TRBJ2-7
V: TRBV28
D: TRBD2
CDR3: ASSSSGGARWQYEQY

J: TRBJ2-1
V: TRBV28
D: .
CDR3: ASSSHVLLAGRAYNEQF

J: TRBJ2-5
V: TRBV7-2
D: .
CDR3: ASSLQGQETQY

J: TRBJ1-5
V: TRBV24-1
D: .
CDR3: ATSDAGSQPQH

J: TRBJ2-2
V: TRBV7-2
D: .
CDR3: ASSQGFSGTGELF

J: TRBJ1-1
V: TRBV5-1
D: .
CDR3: ASSPGVGQNTEAF

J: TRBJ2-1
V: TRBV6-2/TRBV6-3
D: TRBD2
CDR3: ASSPTSGRAPSAYNEQF

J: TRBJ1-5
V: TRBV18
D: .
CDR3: ASSPAGDQPQH

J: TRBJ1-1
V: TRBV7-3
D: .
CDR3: ASSLETFTEAF

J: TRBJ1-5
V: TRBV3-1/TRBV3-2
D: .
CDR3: ASSLTGSSGPQH

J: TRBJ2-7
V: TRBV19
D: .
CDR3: ASSTGTYEQY

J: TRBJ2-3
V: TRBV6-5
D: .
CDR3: ASSYIVRTDTQY

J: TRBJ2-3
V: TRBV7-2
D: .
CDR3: ASSRSQGDTQY

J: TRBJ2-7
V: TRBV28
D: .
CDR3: ASTSRPTYEQY

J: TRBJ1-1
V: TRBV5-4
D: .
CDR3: ASSFRDRPFEAF

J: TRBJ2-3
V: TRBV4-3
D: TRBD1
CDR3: ASSQGLTSGGAADTQY

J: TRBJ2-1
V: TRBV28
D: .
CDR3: ASSFAGTLNNEQF

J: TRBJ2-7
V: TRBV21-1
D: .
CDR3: TGRRSSYEQY

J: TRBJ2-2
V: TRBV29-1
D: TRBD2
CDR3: SVEVSGSTGELF

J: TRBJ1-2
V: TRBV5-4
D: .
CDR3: ASSSITDNHGYT

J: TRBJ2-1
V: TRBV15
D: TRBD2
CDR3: ATSRGLAGRLDEQF

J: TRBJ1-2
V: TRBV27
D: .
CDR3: ASSYGGFGGYT

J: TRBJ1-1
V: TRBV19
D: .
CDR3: ASIPDKNTEAF

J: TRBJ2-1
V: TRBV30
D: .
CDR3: AWSVANEQF

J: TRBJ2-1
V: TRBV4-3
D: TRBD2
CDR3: ASSQDDGPGGSNEQF

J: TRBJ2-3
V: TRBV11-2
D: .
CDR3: ASSSLATDTQY